This T cell receptor beta chain was recovered during a study of blood T cells in healthy people across ages. They isolated at least 7 million PBMCs from each sample. With a J-beta primer mix and a sample-barcoded 5' primer, a second PCR ran about 6 to 11 cycles. One entry per CDR3 protein results from TCRdb running MiXCR on the 5' RACE reads. The sample lists roughly 2 million distinct CDR3 sequences; approximately 50% were seen once. Sequenced: blood. This TCR was recovered from a woman aged 35 to 49 in good health.

The CDR3 region is CSVCRTGIQETQYF. The CDR3 DNA reads TGCAGCGTTTGTAGGACAGGGATCCAAGAGACCCAGTACTTC. The rearrangement uses TRBV29-1 and TRBJ2-5, with 8 positions matching TRBD1. Per germline, CDR1 SQVTM and CDR2 ANQGSEA. The ends lost 5 bases at V and 1 base at J; junction bases unmatched: 6. This CDR3 contains 14 residues.